One sample yielded the 26 T cell receptor beta chains listed below, sequenced in a study of cytomegalovirus exposure and HLA in healthy donors. Amplification used 60 Vbeta primers and 13 Jbeta primers. Sequencing was performed with immunoSEQ multiplex PCR; in TCRdb, only in-frame clones are kept and a portion is missing. Of around 170,000 clones listed, roughly 79% are singletons. Sequenced input: PBMCs. The source of these receptors is a man between 35 and 55 years old in good health and CMV-seronegative.

This clone was detected once. This chain connects TRBV28 to TRBJ2-7, with 12 nucleotides matching TRBD1. Germline V gene sequence: CDR1 MDHEN, CDR2 SYDVKM. The CDR3 totals 16 residues. Losses at the gene ends were 4 bases for V and 2 bases for J; bases not matched to a gene: 6. CDR3 amino acids: CASSSSGTGGPYEQYF. CDR3 nucleotides: TGTGCCAGCAGTTCTTCCGGGACAGGGGGCCCCTACGAGCAGTACTTC.

This clone has only one observation. The CDR3 region has the DNA TGTGCCTGGAGTGAGGACAGGGGTGAAAAACTGTTTTTT. As protein: CAWSEDRGEKLFF. V is TRBV30 and J is TRBJ1-4, with 9 bases lining up with TRBD1. J was trimmed by 7 bases and V by 1 base; bases with no gene match: 1. The CDR3 consists of 13 residues. Germline lookup yields CDR1 GTSNPN and CDR2 SVGIG (reference sequence).

The chain uses TRBV7-2 and TRBJ2-7; the D gene is possibly TRBD2 (7 bases). CDR1 and CDR2 from the germline V gene are SGHTA and FQGNSA. The CDR3 contains 12 residues. V was clipped by 5 bases and J by 8 bases, with 13 bases between them. The CDR3 DNA is TGTGCCAGCAGCCCGTCGCGGGGGCAGCAGTACTTC. Encoded protein: CASSPSRGQQYF.

The chain employs TRBV11-2 and TRBJ2-7, with 9 bases fitting TRBD2. Trimming cost V 1 base and J 2 bases; bases outside gene matches: 9. This CDR3 region has 17 residues. Germline CDR1 and CDR2: SGHAT and FQNNGV. The CDR3 here is CASSLVYLAGAAYEQYF. The CDR3, as DNA: TGTGCCAGCAGCTTAGTGTACTTAGCGGGAGCTGCCTACGAGCAGTACTTC.

The chain uses TRBV19 and TRBJ1-5, with 7 positions matching TRBD1. Germline loops: CDR1 LNHDA, CDR2 SQIVND (reference sequence). The CDR3 loop spans 15 amino acids. V dropped 2 bases and J dropped 7; count of bases not matched to a gene: 8. In DNA form, the CDR3 reads TGTGCCAGTAGTATATTTACAGGGGAACGACAGCCCCAGCATTTT. It codes for CASSIFTGERQPQHF.

This chain links TRBV19 with TRBJ1-2; D is possibly TRBD1 (5 bases). The CDR3 is 15 amino acids. Germline V CDR1 and CDR2: LNHDA, SQIVND (reference sequence). The ends were cut back, 1 base at V and 4 bases at J, with 13 bases in the middle. CDR3 in DNA: TGTGCCAGTAGTATAGGTGGGCAGGGATCCTATGGCTACACCTTC. Translated, it gives CASSIGGQGSYGYTF. Full variable domain (outside the CDR3, taken from reference TRBV19 and TRBJ1-2): DGGITQSPKYLFRKEGQNVTLSCEQNLNHDAMYWYRQDPGQGLRLIYYSQIVNDFQKGDIAEGYSVSREKKESFPLTVTSAQKNPTAFYLCASSIGGQGSYGYTFGSGTRLTVV.

The chain uses TRBV11-1 and TRBJ2-2; 8 bases agree with TRBD2. Per the germline V gene, CDR1 is SGHAT and CDR2 is FQDESV (reference sequence). V lost 3 bases, J lost 0 bases, and 6 bases stayed unmatched. The CDR3 sequence is 17 residues long. CDR3: CASSLEPGGTNTGELFF. The CDR3 DNA follows: TGTGCCAGCAGCTTGGAGCCGGGAGGGACGAACACCGGGGAGCTGTTTTTT. The full variable domain, rest sourced from reference TRBV11-1 and TRBJ2-2, is EAEVAQSPRYKITEKSQAVAFWCDPISGHATLYWYRQILGQGPELLVQFQDESVVDDSQLPKDRFSAERLKGVDSTLKIQPAELGDSAMYLCASSLEPGGTNTGELFFGEGSRLTVL.

The V gene is TRBV5-4, the J gene TRBJ2-5; 9 bases are a match to TRBD1. Germline CDR1 reads SGHNT; CDR2 reads YYREEE (reference sequence). The CDR3 is 16 residues long. V lost 0 bases to trimming and J lost 4 bases; unmatched junction nucleotides: 7. The CDR3 region is CASSLANRGRGETQYF. The CDR3 DNA reads TGTGCCAGCAGCTTGGCTAACAGGGGGCGAGGAGAGACCCAGTACTTC.

CDR3 sequence reads: CASSLTRGGANVLTF. The CDR3 bases are TGTGCCAGCAGCTTAACCAGGGGTGGGGCCAACGTCCTGACTTTC. The gene calls are TRBV7-9 and TRBJ2-6; TRBD1 is a possible D gene (6 bases). Germline CDR1 SEHNR, CDR2 FQNEAQ (reference sequence). CDR3 length: 15 amino acids. Deletions cut 2 bases from V and 3 bases from J, with 8 bases between.

J is TRBJ2-2 and V is TRBV7-6, with a tentative D call TRBD1 (6 bases). The V end lost 1 base, the J end lost 0 bases, and 12 bases lay between the germline ends. CDR3 size: 17 residues. Germline-derived CDR1 and CDR2 are SGHVS and FNYEAQ. The DNA for the CDR3 is TGTGCCAGCAGCTTAGTCTCGAGGGGGTCGAACACCGGGGAGCTGTTTTTT. This sequence encodes CASSLVSRGSNTGELFF.

The V gene is TRBV6-5, the J gene TRBJ1-2; D unresolved. Per germline, CDR1 MNHEY and CDR2 SVGAGI. V lost 5 bases and J lost 4, with 8 bases in between. The CDR3 consists of 12 residues. The DNA of the CDR3 is TGTGCCAGCAGTGAACGGGGCTATGGCTACACCTTC. This translates into CASSERGYGYTF.

This chain joins TRBV2 and TRBJ1-2; TRBD1 matches at 8 bases. Trimming took 2 bases from V and 5 from J; bases not matched to a gene: 7. CDR1 and CDR2 from the germline V gene are SNHLY and FYNNEI. CDR3 length equals 15 residues. In DNA, the CDR3 is TGTGCCAGCAGTGAAAGGGGGACAGGCCCATATGGCTACACCTTC. Translated, it gives CASSERGTGPYGYTF.

The J gene is TRBJ1-2, the V gene TRBV10-3, with D unresolved. Germline lookup yields CDR1 ENHRY and CDR2 SYGVKD. V was clipped by 0 bases and J by 8 bases, with 13 bases between them. This CDR3 region has 14 residues. CDR3 region: CAISESEKSGGYTF. The CDR3 region has the DNA TGTGCCATCAGTGAGTCTGAAAAATCGGGAGGCTACACCTTC.

The chain combines TRBV9 with TRBJ2-1; TRBD2 agrees at 10 bases. CDR1 is SGDLS and CDR2 is YYNGEE in the germline V gene. The CDR3 runs to 17 residues. The trim removed 3 bases at V and 5 bases at J, leaving 11 bases unmatched. The CDR3 loop is CASSEGPLAGSHNEQFF. The CDR3 nucleotides are TGTGCCAGCAGCGAGGGCCCACTAGCGGGATCTCACAATGAGCAGTTCTTC. Filled out from reference TRBV9 and TRBJ2-1, the complete variable domain reads DSGVTQTPKHLITATGQRVTLRCSPRSGDLSVYWYQQSLDQGLQFLIQYYNGEERAKGNILERFSAQQFPDLHSELNLSSLELGDSALYFCASSEGPLAGSHNEQFFGPGTRLTVL.

The rearrangement joins TRBV5-5 to TRBJ1-2, with TRBD1 matching over 8 bases. After removal of 0 bases from V and 4 bases from J, the junction contained 5 bases not matched to a gene. Looked up from germline, CDR1 is SGHKS and CDR2 is YYEKEE (reference sequence). The CDR3 is 15 amino acids. The DNA for the CDR3 is TGTGCCAGCAGCTTGGGACTTCAGGGGGCCTATGGCTACACCTTC. Amino acid sequence: CASSLGLQGAYGYTF.

This chain connects TRBV14 to TRBJ2-7, with 9 positions matching TRBD2. V trimming: 4 bases; J trimming: 2 bases; junction bases outside the gene matches: 6. The CDR3 covers 15 residues. Germline loops: CDR1 SGHDN, CDR2 FVKESK. CDR3 loop: CASSPPASGTYEQYF. DNA for the CDR3: TGTGCCAGCAGCCCGCCGGCTAGCGGGACCTACGAGCAGTACTTC.

This rearrangement joins TRBV2 to TRBJ2-1, with a tentative D call TRBD2 (6 bases). The CDR3 has 16 amino acids. The germline CDR1 and CDR2 sequences are SNHLY and FYNNEI. The V end lost 5 bases, the J end lost 7 bases, and 21 bases lay between the germline ends. For the CDR3, the DNA is TGTGCCAGCAGTTCGACTAGGAGGGAGGTACCGAATGAGCAGTTCTTC. Translated: CASSSTRREVPNEQFF.

J is TRBJ2-5 and V is TRBV7-9; 10 nucleotides align to TRBD1. Trimming removed 4 bases from V and 5 bases from J; junction bases left unmatched: 7. The CDR3 covers 15 residues. CDR1 is SEHNR, CDR2 FQNEAQ, per germline (reference sequence). The CDR3: CASSSGGTGVETQYF. The CDR3 DNA follows: TGTGCCAGCAGCTCGGGGGGGACAGGGGTGGAGACCCAGTACTTC. The full variable domain, with the rest looked up from reference TRBV7-9 and TRBJ2-5, is DTGVSQNPRHKITKRGQNVTFRCDPISEHNRLYWYRQTLGQGPEFLTYFQNEAQLEKSRLLSDRFSAERPKGSFSTLEIQRTEQGDSAMYLCASSSGGTGVETQYFGPGTRLLVL.

The V gene is TRBV23-1, the J gene TRBJ2-1; 14 bases match TRBD2. TRBV23-1 is an open reading frame, and its role is uncertain. The CDR3 runs to 16 residues. Trimming removed 2 bases from V and 7 bases from J; junction bases left unmatched: 4. In DNA, the CDR3 is TGCGCCAGCAGTCAACGACTAGCGGGAGGGCTGAATGAGCAGTTCTTC. Translating gives CASSQRLAGGLNEQFF.

The chain employs TRBV5-4 and TRBJ2-7; D gene uncertain. Germline V gives CDR1 SGHNT, CDR2 YYREEE (reference sequence). The CDR3 is made up of 13 amino acids. V was trimmed by 4 bases and J by 3 bases, leaving 11 bases between them. This CDR3 reads CASSRRGDYEQYV. In DNA, the CDR3 is TGTGCCAGCAGCCGCCGCGGTGACTACGAGCAGTACGTC.

A word on this clone: Other nucleotide sequences in the sample specify the same CDR3. This chain joins TRBV2 and TRBJ2-7; 8 bases are a match to TRBD1. CDR3 length equals 13 residues. After removal of 6 bases from V and 4 bases from J, the junction contained 5 bases not matched to a gene. Germline CDR1 SNHLY, CDR2 FYNNEI. CDR3 nucleotide sequence: TGTGCCAGCAGCGATGGACAGGGTTACGAGCAGTACTTC. Amino acids: CASSDGQGYEQYF. The full variable domain, in which reference TRBV2 and TRBJ2-7 provide the parts outside the CDR3, is EPEVTQTPSHQVTQMGQEVILRCVPISNHLYFYWYRQILGQKVEFLVSFYNNEISEKSEIFDDQFSVERPDGSNFTLKIRSTKLEDSAMYFCASSDGQGYEQYFGPGTRLTVT.

This chain connects TRBV6-1 to TRBJ1-2; the D gene is possibly TRBD1 (6 bases). The CDR3 is 15 residues long. The V end was cut by 4 bases, the J end by 1 base, with 13 bases between. Germline V gene sequence: CDR1 MNHNS, CDR2 SASEGT. CDR3 in DNA: TGTGCCAGCAGTGGCACAGGGACACATAACTATGGCTACACCTTC. The encoded protein is CASSGTGTHNYGYTF.

The chain employs TRBV10-3 and TRBJ2-7; D perhaps matches TRBD2 (6 bases). With 8 bases removed from V and 4 bases from J, the gap between germline ends came to 21 bases. The V gene's germline CDR1 is ENHRY and CDR2 SYGVKD. The CDR3 sequence is 15 residues long. The DNA for the CDR3 is TGTGCCATCCAGTTGGTTCCCTACGGGAGATACGAGCAGTACGTC. Its translation is CAIQLVPYGRYEQYV.

In this sample, this clone turned up a few times. The V and J genes are TRBV5-4 and TRBJ2-3; TRBD2 aligns across 11 bases. V was clipped by 1 base and J by 5 bases; unmatched bases: 6. Germline loops: CDR1 SGHNT, CDR2 YYREEE (reference sequence). The CDR3 has 16 amino acids. In DNA form, the CDR3 reads TGTGCCAGCAGCTTGAGACTAGCGGGGTTTGTAGATACGCAGTATTTT. Its translation: CASSLRLAGFVDTQYF.

The gene calls are TRBV2 and TRBJ2-7; D is undetermined. The germline V gene encodes CDR1 SNHLY and CDR2 FYNNEI. Trimming stripped 5 bases from V and 3 bases from J, with 5 bases between. This CDR3 has 11 amino acids. CDR3 DNA: TGTGCCAGCAGTAGTTACTACGAGCAGTACGTC. Translated, it gives CASSSYYEQYV.

V is TRBV2 and J is TRBJ1-2; D is perhaps TRBD1 (6 bases). Per the germline V gene, CDR1 is SNHLY and CDR2 is FYNNEI. The CDR3 sequence is 14 residues long. Trimming left V 8 bases short and J 2 bases short, with 15 bases between. This CDR3 is CASLPQGFNYGYTF. CDR3 nucleotide sequence: TGTGCCAGCCTACCGCAGGGGTTCAACTATGGCTACACCTTC.